The text below deals with one T cell receptor beta chain. Its target antigen remains unknown. No per-base quality is available; no much larger clone lies one base away. For this chain, trimming is 0 bases at the V end and 0 bases at the J end, and the number of junction bases without a gene match is 11. Looking up the germline V gene yields CDR1 SGHDT and CDR2 YYEEEE. Counted from cysteine to phenylalanine, this CDR3 has 19 amino acids. CDR3 DNA only is kept here, 57 bases in frame from base 1. Enrolling through a virtual design, the prospective study's participants ranged in age from roughly 18 to 90 years and lived across roughly 23 United States geographic areas. In the prospective study, cohorts were assigned on the basis of participant-reported clinical history obtained from a screening survey and a study questionnaire. Recovered participants in ImmuneRACE Cohort 3 were defined as having two consecutive negative NP/OP PCR tests, clearance from a healthcare professional, or resolution of symptoms. In the prospective study, whole blood, serum and a nasopharyngeal or oropharyngeal swab were collected from each participant by mobile phlebotomists. Prospective study participants could optionally give additional blood draws and questionnaires over a roughly two-month period. Before DNA extraction, prospective study blood samples were shipped either frozen or at room temperature.

TCRbeta CDR3 regions were amplified from genomic DNA using the immunoSEQ Assay, a bias-controlled multiplex PCR. The original methods were these. Within the assay, amplification of reference gene primers was used to estimate how many nucleated cells each sample contained. Sequence reads were collapsed and filtered to measure the absolute abundance of every unique TCRbeta CDR3 rearrangement. For each sample, productive Simpson clonality was calculated as the square root of Simpson's diversity index over productive rearrangements. The source is immuneACCESS, and TCRdb retained only in-frame sequences with V and J called. Part of the clones is not carried over; for the studies checked, unresolved V genes explain less than half of this, and the remainder is unexplained. The DNA was the basis for D and trimming; V, J and clone size are from that table. The table for this sample lists 200,000 to 250,000 clones; 70% to 85% of them were counted only once. The biggest ten clones account for 3% to 4% of the sample.

The data belong to a study of blood T cell repertoires in COVID-19 (dated by TCRdb to the early 2020s). Regarding the complete study: Samples covering the acute and convalescent phases of COVID-19 were provided by collaborators in the United States, Italy and Spain. The dataset comprised deeply sampled blood TCRbeta repertoires from subjects exposed to, actively infected with, or recovered from COVID-19. The repertoires were released in a freely available public database meant as a resource for research on the immune response to SARS-CoV-2. HLA class I and class II types, where available, came from metadata supplied by the sample provider rather than from assay-based typing. A de-identified subject ID, COVID-19 status, age in years and sex were almost always included in the sample metadata. The prospective study material was composed of cDNA or gDNA derived from T cells, B-cell-depleted T cells, or PBMCs. The samples were drawn from the first 160 participants of the ongoing ImmuneRACE study and from 950 to 1,500 subjects provided by 6 global collaborators. Paper-wide results and their limitations: The amount of clinical and demographic metadata varied by source and participant and was provided uncurated.

Recombination linked TRBV5-6 to TRBJ1-1, and 10 junction bases match TRBD1. The sequence was obtained from a woman in her sixties who had recovered from COVID-19. Sequenced input: PBMCs or T cells enriched from blood (not recorded which). The nucleotide sequence reads as follows: TGTGCCAGCAGCTTGGCAGAGGAGACAGGGGGCTTAATGAACACTGAAGCTTTCTTT. This sequence encodes CASSLAEETGGLMNTEAFF.